This TCR beta chain was captured by sequencing in a study of regulatory T cells in long-lasting Graves disease. Study observations and caveats: Persistent Graves' patients showed a TCR diversity that was lower than that of newly diagnosed ones.

Indicated time point: newly diagnosed GD, antithyroid drugs for less than 3 months. There was RNA extracted from PBMCs, and the TCR library was made from it. This CDR3 has 13 amino acids. V lost 2 bases to trimming and J lost 7 bases, with 11 bases between them. From germline, CDR1 is SEHNR and CDR2 FQNEAQ (reference sequence). This clonotype was seen more than once but under ten times. What it binds is not known. With iRepertoire HTBI primers and Arm-PCR of CDR3 regions, TCR beta libraries were built. TCRdb re-derived calls from the multiplex PCR reads in MiXCR, one entry per CDR3 protein. The profile shows almost 450,000 distinct CDR3 sequences, 16% of them singletons. These data are also associated with another study on T cells in Graves' hyperthyroidism and ophthalmopathy. From that second work: Ophthalmopathy, as predicted by the model, came a median 6.5 months after the prediction.

The specimen comprised peripheral blood mononuclear cells (PBMCs), sampled at new diagnosis, from a patient treated with antithyroid drugs. The receptor's source is a woman aged 30 to 39 with Graves disease. The V and J genes are TRBV7-9 and TRBJ2-5; the D is unclear. The CDR3 DNA follows: TGTGCCAGCAGCTTAATAGAAGAAGGGACCCAGTACTTC. Its protein product is CASSLIEEGTQYF.